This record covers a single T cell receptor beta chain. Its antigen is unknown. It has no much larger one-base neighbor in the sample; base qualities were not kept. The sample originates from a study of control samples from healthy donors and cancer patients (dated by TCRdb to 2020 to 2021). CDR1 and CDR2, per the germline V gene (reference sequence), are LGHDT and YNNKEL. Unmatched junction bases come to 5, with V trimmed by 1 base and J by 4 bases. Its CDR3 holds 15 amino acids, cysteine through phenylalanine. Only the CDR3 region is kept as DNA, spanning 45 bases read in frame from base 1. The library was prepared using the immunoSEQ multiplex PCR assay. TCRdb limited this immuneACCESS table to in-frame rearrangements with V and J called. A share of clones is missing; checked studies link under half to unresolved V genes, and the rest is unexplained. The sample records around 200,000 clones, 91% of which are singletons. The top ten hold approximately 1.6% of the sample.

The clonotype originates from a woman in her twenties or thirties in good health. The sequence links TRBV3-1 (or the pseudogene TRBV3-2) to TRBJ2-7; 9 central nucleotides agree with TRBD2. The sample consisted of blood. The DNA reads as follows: TGTGCCAGCAGCCAAGCGCGGGGGGGCCCTTACGAGCAGTACTTC. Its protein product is CASSQARGGPYEQYF.